A single sample gave rise to the 29 T cell receptor beta chains below, sequenced in a study of tumor-infiltrating lymphocytes in primary liver carcinoma. Blood RNA originated from unsorted whole blood, with germline DNA additionally extracted. From roughly 0.45 ug total RNA, TCR beta cDNA was generated with a primer in the constant region. ARM-PCR was slightly modified, and three nested multiplex PCR rounds with it gave rise to the TCR beta libraries. PCR rounds one and two used TRBV1-TRBV30 forward primers with a C-beta reverse primer for 10 cycles each. MiXCR was run by TCRdb on the multiplex PCR reads, yielding one entry per CDR3 protein. The data contain 180,000 or so distinct CDR3 sequences, roughly 60% of them seen just once; the ten biggest clones take up 70% to 80%. The sequencing input was peripheral blood. The source is a man between 40 and 49 years old with primary liver carcinoma and hepatitis B virus infection.

About this clonotype itself: At one end, the junction sequence differs from germline, possibly due to a read error. The chain has TRBV12-3 or TRBV12-4 and TRBJ1-1; D gene uncertain. This CDR3 spans 12 amino acids. CDR3 loop: CASSLGSREALF. Written as DNA, the CDR3 is TGTGCCAGCAGTTTGGGGAGTAGGGAAGCTCTCTTT.

V usage is TRBV12-3 or TRBV12-4 and J usage is TRBJ2-5, with 7 bases identical to TRBD2. V lost 6 bases to trimming and J lost 3 bases; unmatched junction nucleotides: 13. The CDR3 has 16 residues. The CDR3 region is CASSHTSAPQEETQYF. The CDR3, as DNA: TGTGCCAGCAGCCATACTAGCGCCCCGCAGGAAGAGACCCAGTACTTC.

Regarding this clonotype: The junction shows a germline mismatch at one end, possibly a read error. The rearrangement uses TRBV11-2 and TRBJ2-7; 7 positions agree with TRBD1. The CDR3 loop spans 16 amino acids. Germline CDR1 reads SGHAT; CDR2 reads FQNNGV. The CDR3 sequence: CASSSSPGTAPYEQHF. Here the CDR3 DNA reads TGTGCCAGCAGCTCGTCTCCCGGGACAGCCCCATACGAGCAGCACTTC. Supplemented by reference TRBV11-2 and TRBJ2-7, the full variable domain reads EAGVAQSPRYKIIEKRQSVAFWCNPISGHATLYWYQQILGQGPKLLIQFQNNGVVDDSQLPKDRFSAERLKGVDSTLKIQPAKLEDSAVYLCASSSSPGTAPYEQHFGPGTRLTVT.

This clonotype has a count of ten or more. V and J are TRBV11-2 and TRBJ2-7; D not resolved. Germline lookup yields CDR1 SGHAT and CDR2 FQNNGV. With 5 bases removed from V and 4 bases from J, the gap between germline ends came to 12 bases. CDR3 size: 13 residues. Here the CDR3 reads CASSPAWGYEQYF. CDR3 DNA: TGTGCCAGCAGCCCGGCGTGGGGATACGAGCAGTACTTC.

In the case of this clonotype: This CDR3 is missing its conserved last phenylalanine or tryptophan, likely due to a read error. This chain uses TRBV11-2 with TRBJ2-1, with 7 nucleotides matching TRBD2. The germline CDR1 and CDR2 sequences are SGHAT and FQNNGV. Losses at the gene ends were 2 bases for V and 7 bases for J; bases not matched to a gene: 11. The CDR3 runs 16 residues. CDR3 DNA: TGTGCCAGCAGCTTAAGGGCTAGCGGAGTGTTGAATGAGCAGTTCTCC. Translation: CASSLRASGVLNEQFS.

About this clonotype: Because the CDR3 is missing its conserved closing phenylalanine or tryptophan, this is likely a read error. J is TRBJ2-5 and V is TRBV11-2; 8 bases match TRBD2. The germline gives CDR1 SGHAT, CDR2 FQNNGV. The CDR3 runs 18 residues. The CDR3 spells CAGSLVLFREGHGETQYL. The DNA of the CDR3 is TGTGCCGGCAGCTTAGTACTGTTCCGGGAGGGCCACGGAGAGACCCAGTACCTC.

A note on this clonotype: Its ends do not fully match the called genes, so a read error is possible. This sequence joins TRBV5-1 and TRBJ2-1, with unresolved D. Germline V gene lookup returns CDR1 SGHRS and CDR2 YFSETQ. This CDR3 region has 15 residues. The CDR3 DNA sequence: TGCGCCATCAGCTTGGGTAGAGGCGGTAACAATGAGCAGTTCTTC. Translated, it gives CAISLGRGGNNEQFF.

This chain uses TRBV12-3 or TRBV12-4 with TRBJ2-1, with 7 nucleotides matching TRBD2. Trimming at V came to 8 bases and at J to 3 bases, leaving 10 bases not matched to a gene. This CDR3 is 15 amino acids long. This CDR3 is CASSPGLLDYNEQFF. Written as DNA, the CDR3 is TGTGCCAGCTCGCCGGGACTACTCGACTACAATGAGCAGTTCTTC.

A word on this clonotype: This may come from a read error, since a much larger clone is one base off. This chain links TRBV11-2 with TRBJ1-1; no firm D call. This CDR3 has 12 amino acids. The germline V gene encodes CDR1 SGHAT and CDR2 FQNNGV. Here the CDR3 DNA reads TGTGTCAGCAGCTTAGTGGGAGTCGAAACTTTCTTT. Translating it yields CVSSLVGVETFF.

This clonotype was counted a few times. The CDR3 DNA follows: TGTGCCAGCAGTCCCAGGGGTGCCCTAAGGAGCAATCAGCCCCAGCATTTT. This codes for CASSPRGALRSNQPQHF. The gene calls are TRBV6-1 and TRBJ1-5; tentative D call: TRBD1 (6 bases). The V and J ends lost 5 bases and 1 base respectively, with 18 bases between them. The length of the CDR3 is 17 residues. CDR1 MNHNS and CDR2 SASEGT come from the germline V gene.

DNA for the CDR3: TGTGCCAGCAGCTTGGAGGGACAGGCACACGAGCAGTACTTC. This translates into CASSLEGQAHEQYF. The chain is built from TRBV5-4 and TRBJ2-7, with 8 positions matching TRBD1. Per the germline V gene, CDR1 is SGHNT and CDR2 is YYREEE (reference sequence). The CDR3 sequence is 14 residues long. Unmatched junction bases numbered 4, after V lost 0 bases and J lost 5 bases.

This clonotype was recorded a few times. The chain couples TRBV6-1 to TRBJ2-7; 7 bases map to TRBD2. Trimming at V came to 4 bases and at J to 6 bases, leaving 6 bases not matched to a gene. This CDR3 has 13 amino acids. The germline V gene encodes CDR1 MNHNS and CDR2 SASEGT. CDR3: CASSGREVLEQYF. CDR3 DNA: TGTGCCAGCAGTGGTCGGGAGGTCCTCGAGCAGTACTTC.

The V call is TRBV5-6, the J call TRBJ1-6; 9 nucleotides align to TRBD1. The CDR3 extends over 13 amino acids. J gave up 9 bases and V 7 bases, and 5 bases lay outside the gene matches. Germline CDR1 reads SGHDT; CDR2 reads YYEEEE. The chain's CDR3 is CASQGTGSSPLHF. The CDR3 DNA reads TGTGCCAGCCAGGGGACAGGGAGTTCACCCCTCCACTTT. Supplemented by reference TRBV5-6 and TRBJ1-6, the full variable domain reads DAGVTQSPTHLIKTRGQQVTLRCSPKSGHDTVSWYQQALGQGPQFIFQYYEEEERQRGNFPDRFSGHQFPNYSSELNVNALLLGDSALYLCASQGTGSSPLHFGNGTRLTVT.

CDR3 residues: CASSPLRQGSDTDTQYF. In DNA, the CDR3 is TGTGCCAGCAGCCCCCTCCGGCAGGGAAGTGACACAGATACGCAGTATTTT. The rearrangement links TRBV11-2 to TRBJ2-3, with D maybe TRBD1 (5 bases). Trimming shortened V by 5 bases and J by 2 bases, and 20 bases separated the two germline ends. CDR1 is SGHAT and CDR2 is FQNNGV in the germline V gene. The CDR3 totals 17 residues.

This clonotype was detected a few times. At one end, the junction sequence differs from germline, possibly due to a read error. The gene calls are TRBV12-3 or TRBV12-4 and TRBJ1-5; 8 nucleotides line up with TRBD1. This CDR3 region has 15 residues. The CDR3 DNA reads TGTGCCAGCAGAACCGGGACAGGTAGCCATCAGCCCCAGCATTTT. Its protein is CASRTGTGSHQPQHF.

To note about this clonotype: A read error may account for a junction end that differs from germline. The V and J genes are TRBV13 and TRBJ2-3, with 7 bases lining up with TRBD1. The CDR3 covers 14 residues. Germline V lookup: CDR1 PRHDT, CDR2 FYEKMQ (reference sequence). The DNA for the CDR3 is TGTACCAGCAGCTCGACAGGGTTAGCAGATACGCAGTATTTT. This sequence encodes CTSSSTGLADTQYF.

Many counts were recorded for this clonotype. The V gene is TRBV12-3 or TRBV12-4, the J gene TRBJ1-1; D gene unclear. The CDR3 length is 13 residues. V was shortened by 3 bases and J by 0 bases, with 5 bases between the two germline ends. The CDR3 loop is CASSLGMNTEAFF. In DNA form, the CDR3 reads TGTGCCAGCAGTTTGGGGATGAACACTGAAGCTTTCTTT.

For this clonotype: At one of its ends the junction is not consistent with the germline gene, which may arise from a read error. The chain recombines TRBV28 with TRBJ2-5; D assignment may be TRBD1 or TRBD2 (5 bases each). Germline lookup yields CDR1 MDHEN and CDR2 SYDVKM. CDR3 length: 15 amino acids. In DNA, the CDR3 is TGTGCCAGCAGTAACCGGGACGGAGTACAAGAAACCCAGTACTTC. This gives the protein CASSNRDGVQETQYF.

CDR3 amino acids: CASSNTGISPLHF. The CDR3 DNA follows: TGTGCCAGCAGTAATACAGGAATTTCACCCCTCCACTTT. The chain uses TRBV6-6 and TRBJ1-6, with D possibly being TRBD1 (5 bases). Trimming took 5 bases from V and 9 from J, leaving 11 bases between them. Germline CDR1 MNHNY, CDR2 SVGAGI (reference sequence). The CDR3 runs to 13 residues.

The genes are TRBV11-2 and TRBJ1-1, with 11 bases that match TRBD1. Germline V CDR1 and CDR2: SGHAT, FQNNGV. J lost 14 bases, V lost 5 bases, and 22 bases had no gene match. This CDR3 is built from 17 residues. The CDR3, as DNA: TGTGCCAGCAGCCCCTACGGACAGGGGGCGAGGAACACTGGAGCATTCTTT. Protein product: CASSPYGQGARNTGAFF.

A remark on this clonotype: The junction departs from germline at one end; a sequencing error may be responsible. The CDR3 loop reads CSVIEVFSYEHYF. The CDR3 bases are TGCAGCGTTATAGAAGTGTTCTCCTACGAGCATTACTTC. The rearrangement links TRBV29-1 to TRBJ2-7; no reliable D call. From germline, CDR1 is SQVTM and CDR2 ANQGSEA. This CDR3 comprises 13 residues.

This clonotype was seen just once. Given the absence of the conserved phenylalanine or tryptophan at the CDR3 end, a read error is likely. The CDR3 DNA reads as TGTGCCAGCAGTTACGAGCGGGAGGGCCACGAGCAGTACCTC. It specifies CASSYEREGHEQYL. The rearrangement links TRBV6-5 to TRBJ2-7, with 10 bases lining up with TRBD2. Germline loops: CDR1 MNHEY, CDR2 SVGAGI. The CDR3 is 14 residues long. J lost 5 bases, V lost 2 bases, and 3 bases had no gene match.

The gene calls are TRBV12-3 or TRBV12-4 and TRBJ1-4, with D possibly matching TRBD1 (5 bases). The CDR3 has 15 amino acids. V shed 6 bases and J shed 4 bases, with 15 bases lying between them. The CDR3 protein is CASRATGTVNEKLFF. The CDR3 DNA reads as TGTGCCAGCAGGGCAACCGGGACCGTTAATGAAAAACTGTTTTTT.

With regard to this clonotype: This may stem from a read error, because a much larger clone lies one nucleotide away. This rearrangement joins TRBV11-1 to TRBJ2-1, with TRBD2 matching 9 bases. The CDR3 spans 16 residues. Germline V gene sequence: CDR1 SGHAT, CDR2 FQDESV (reference sequence). CDR3 sequence (DNA): TGTGCCGGCAGCTGGCTCATAGCGGGAGAGGTCAATGAGCAGTTCTTC. This sequence encodes CAGSWLIAGEVNEQFF.

This clonotype came up a few times. The genes are TRBV30 and TRBJ2-7, with 12 positions matching TRBD1. CDR3 length: 13 amino acids. The germline V gene encodes CDR1 GTSNPN and CDR2 SVGIG (reference sequence). Trimming removed 5 bases from V and 7 bases from J; junction bases left unmatched: 6. The DNA for the CDR3 is TGTGCCTGGGGCGGGACAGGGGGCGTAGAGCAGTACTTC. Translation gives CAWGGTGGVEQYF. Variable domain in full (rest from reference TRBV30 and TRBJ2-7): SQTIHQWPATLVQPVGSPLSLECTVEGTSNPNLYWYRQAAGRGLQLLFYSVGIGQISSEVPQNLSASRPQDRQFILSSKKLLLSDSGFYLCAWGGTGGVEQYFGPGTRLTVT.

This sequence joins TRBV11-2 and TRBJ2-4, with D possibly matching TRBD2 (5 bases). The CDR3 has 15 amino acids. The ends were cut back, 3 bases at V and 11 bases at J, with 20 bases in the middle. Germline assignment: CDR1 SGHAT and CDR2 FQNNGV. CDR3 amino acids: CASSLDSLGVVVQYF. The CDR3 bases are TGTGCCAGCAGCTTGGATTCGCTGGGAGTAGTGGTTCAGTACTTC.

This clonotype has just one count. This chain joins TRBV11-2 and TRBJ2-7; D ambiguous. The CDR3 covers 16 residues. CDR1 and CDR2 from the germline V gene are SGHAT and FQNNGV. Trimming took off 0 bases at V and 6 bases at J, with 18 bases between the two ends. CDR3 nucleotide sequence: TGTGCCAGCAGCTTAGAGGTCACGACCATCGTGGGCGAGCAGTACTTC. Protein sequence: CASSLEVTTIVGEQYF.

This CDR3 is CASSIRDGNSPLHF. Here the CDR3 DNA reads TGTGCCAGCAGCATCCGGGACGGTAATTCACCCCTCCACTTT. The V call is TRBV7-9, the J call TRBJ1-6; TRBD1 might be the D (5 bases). Trimming took off 5 bases at V and 6 bases at J, with 11 bases between the two ends. The V gene's germline CDR1 is SEHNR and CDR2 FQNEAQ (reference sequence). The CDR3 is 14 amino acids.

A word on this clonotype: This could be a read error, since a much larger clone is one nucleotide away. This chain links TRBV6-5 with TRBJ1-5, with unresolved D. The closer fit of TRBJ2-3 to the DNA end suggests the J call may be wrong. The CDR3 is 13 residues long. The germline V gene has CDR1 MNHEY and CDR2 SVGAGI. Written as DNA, the CDR3 is TGTGCCAGCAGTAAGACAACCAATCAGCCCCAGTATTTT. It specifies CASSKTTNQPQYF.